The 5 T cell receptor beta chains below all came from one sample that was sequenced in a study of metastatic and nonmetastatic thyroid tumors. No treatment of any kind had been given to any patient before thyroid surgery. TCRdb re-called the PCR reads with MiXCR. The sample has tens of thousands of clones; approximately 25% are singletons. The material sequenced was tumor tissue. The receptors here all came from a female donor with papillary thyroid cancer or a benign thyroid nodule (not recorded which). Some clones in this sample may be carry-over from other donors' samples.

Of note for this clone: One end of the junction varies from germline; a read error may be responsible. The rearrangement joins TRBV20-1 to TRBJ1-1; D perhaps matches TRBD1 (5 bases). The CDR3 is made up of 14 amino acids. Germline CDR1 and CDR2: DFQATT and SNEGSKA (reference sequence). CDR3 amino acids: CIASAPQGNTEAFF. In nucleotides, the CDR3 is TGCATTGCTAGCGCCCCCCAGGGGAACACTGAAGCTTTCTTT.

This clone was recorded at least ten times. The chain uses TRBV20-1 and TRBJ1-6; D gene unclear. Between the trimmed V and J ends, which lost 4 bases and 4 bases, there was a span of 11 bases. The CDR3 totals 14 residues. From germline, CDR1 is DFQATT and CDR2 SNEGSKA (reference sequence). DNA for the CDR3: TGCAGTGCTAAGGGAGGCCATTATAATTCACCCCTCCACTTT. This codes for CSAKGGHYNSPLHF.

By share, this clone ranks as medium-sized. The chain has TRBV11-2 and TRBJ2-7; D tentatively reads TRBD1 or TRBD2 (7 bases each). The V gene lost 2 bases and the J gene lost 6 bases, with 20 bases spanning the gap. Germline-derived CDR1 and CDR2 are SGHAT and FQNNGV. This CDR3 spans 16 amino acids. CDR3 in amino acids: CASSLSGGGVMVEQYF. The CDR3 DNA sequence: TGTGCCAGCAGCTTATCAGGGGGAGGGGTGATGGTCGAGCAGTACTTC.

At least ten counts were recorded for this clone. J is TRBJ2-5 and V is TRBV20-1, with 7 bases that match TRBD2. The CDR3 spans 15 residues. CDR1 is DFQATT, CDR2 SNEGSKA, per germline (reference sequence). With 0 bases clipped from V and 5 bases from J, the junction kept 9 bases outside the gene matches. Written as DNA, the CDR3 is TGCAGTGCTAGAGATTTAGCGGGCGTGGGTGAGACCCAGTACTTC. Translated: CSARDLAGVGETQYF.

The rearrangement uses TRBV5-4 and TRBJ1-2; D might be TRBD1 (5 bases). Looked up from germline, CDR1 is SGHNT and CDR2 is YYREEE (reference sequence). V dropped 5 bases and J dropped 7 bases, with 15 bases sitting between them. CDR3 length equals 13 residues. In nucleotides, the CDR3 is TGTGCCAGCAGTTCAGTCGGGGGGGTTGGCTACACCTTC. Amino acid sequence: CASSSVGGVGYTF.